The source of this T cell receptor beta chain is a study of control samples from healthy donors and cancer patients. The trim removed 5 bases at V and 8 bases at J, leaving 14 bases unmatched. This CDR3 spans 17 amino acids. Germline V gene sequence: CDR1 SGHTA, CDR2 FQGNSA. Measured with immunoSEQ multiplex PCR; TCRdb has only the in-frame clones, and not every one. This table has approximately 99,000 clones, just under 85% appearing once. This TCR came from a man between 18 and 29 years old in good health. The material sequenced was blood. This chain connects TRBV7-2 to TRBJ1-6; 8 bases are a match to TRBD1. Written as DNA, the CDR3 is TGTGCCAGCAGCCCGACCGGACAGGGAAAGTATTATTCACCCCTCCACTTT. This codes for CASSPTGQGKYYSPLHF.